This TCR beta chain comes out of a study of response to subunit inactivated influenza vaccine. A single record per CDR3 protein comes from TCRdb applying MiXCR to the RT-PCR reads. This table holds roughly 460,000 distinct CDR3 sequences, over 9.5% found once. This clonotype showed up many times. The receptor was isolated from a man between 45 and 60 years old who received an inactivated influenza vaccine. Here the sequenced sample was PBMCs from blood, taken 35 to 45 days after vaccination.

The CDR3 sequence: CASSQDGSNQPQHF. The DNA of the CDR3 is TGTGCCAGCAGCCAAGATGGTAGCAATCAGCCCCAGCATTTT. The chain couples TRBV4-2 to TRBJ1-5; no reliable D call. Germline loops: CDR1 LGHNA, CDR2 YNFKEQ. V lost 0 bases and J 0 bases, leaving 3 bases between the germline ends. This CDR3 region has 14 residues.